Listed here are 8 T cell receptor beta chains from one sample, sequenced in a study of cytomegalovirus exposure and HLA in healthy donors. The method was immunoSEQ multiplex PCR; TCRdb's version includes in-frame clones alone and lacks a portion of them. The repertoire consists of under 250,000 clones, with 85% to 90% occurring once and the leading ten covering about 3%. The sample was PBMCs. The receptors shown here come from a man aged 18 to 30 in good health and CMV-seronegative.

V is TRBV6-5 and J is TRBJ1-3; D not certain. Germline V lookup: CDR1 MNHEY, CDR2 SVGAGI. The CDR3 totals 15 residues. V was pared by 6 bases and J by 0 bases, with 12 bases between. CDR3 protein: CASRVGRASGNTIYF. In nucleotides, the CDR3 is TGTGCCAGCAGGGTCGGGAGGGCCTCTGGAAACACCATATATTTT.

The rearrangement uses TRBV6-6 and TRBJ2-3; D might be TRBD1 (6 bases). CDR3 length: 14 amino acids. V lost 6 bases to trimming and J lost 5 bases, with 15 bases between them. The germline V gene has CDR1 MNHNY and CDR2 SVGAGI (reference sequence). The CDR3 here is CASSSATGRDTQYF. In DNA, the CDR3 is TGTGCCAGCAGCTCAGCGACAGGCCGAGATACGCAGTATTTT.

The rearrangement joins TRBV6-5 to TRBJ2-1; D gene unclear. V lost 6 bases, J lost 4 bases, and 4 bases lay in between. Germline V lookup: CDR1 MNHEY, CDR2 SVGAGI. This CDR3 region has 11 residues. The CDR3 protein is CASRRYNEQFF. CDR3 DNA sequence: TGTGCCAGCAGGCGGTACAATGAGCAGTTCTTC.

As DNA, the CDR3 is TGTGCCAGCAGTTCTGACCGGGACAGGGATTACGAGCAGTACTTC. It specifies CASSSDRDRDYEQYF. V and J are TRBV27 and TRBJ2-7; TRBD1 aligns across 9 bases. The V and J ends lost 4 bases and 4 bases, in that order; junction bases with no gene match: 8. The germline V gene encodes CDR1 MNHEY and CDR2 SMNVEV (reference sequence). CDR3 length: 15 amino acids.

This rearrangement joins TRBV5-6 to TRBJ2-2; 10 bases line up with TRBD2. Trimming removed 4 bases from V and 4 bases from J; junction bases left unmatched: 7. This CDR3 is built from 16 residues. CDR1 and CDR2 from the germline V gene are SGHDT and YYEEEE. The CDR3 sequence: CASSLPSGRSTGELFF. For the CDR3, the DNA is TGTGCCAGCAGCCTACCTAGCGGGAGATCCACCGGGGAGCTGTTTTTT.

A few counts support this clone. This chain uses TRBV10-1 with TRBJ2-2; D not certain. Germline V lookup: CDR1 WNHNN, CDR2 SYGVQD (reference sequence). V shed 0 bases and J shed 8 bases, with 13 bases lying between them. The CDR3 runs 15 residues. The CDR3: CASSESSWSEGELFF. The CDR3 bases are TGCGCCAGCAGTGAGTCCAGTTGGTCGGAGGGGGAGCTGTTTTTT.

CDR3 bases: TGTGCCAGCACCCCCGGACCTAGCGGGGGTTGGGGGCAGTTCTTC. Protein: CASTPGPSGGWGQFF. The rearrangement joins TRBV2 to TRBJ2-1; 10 bases align to TRBD2. This CDR3 region has 15 residues. The V gene end was trimmed by 7 bases and the J gene end by 12 bases; junction bases not matched to a gene: 15. Germline V lookup: CDR1 SNHLY, CDR2 FYNNEI.

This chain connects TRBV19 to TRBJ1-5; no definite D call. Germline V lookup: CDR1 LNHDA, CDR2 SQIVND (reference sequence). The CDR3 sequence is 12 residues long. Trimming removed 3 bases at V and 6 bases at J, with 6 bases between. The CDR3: CASSISVQPQHF. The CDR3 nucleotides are TGTGCCAGTAGTATTAGCGTTCAGCCCCAGCATTTT. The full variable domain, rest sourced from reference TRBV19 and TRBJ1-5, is DGGITQSPKYLFRKEGQNVTLSCEQNLNHDAMYWYRQDPGQGLRLIYYSQIVNDFQKGDIAEGYSVSREKKESFPLTVTSAQKNPTAFYLCASSISVQPQHFGDGTRLSIL.